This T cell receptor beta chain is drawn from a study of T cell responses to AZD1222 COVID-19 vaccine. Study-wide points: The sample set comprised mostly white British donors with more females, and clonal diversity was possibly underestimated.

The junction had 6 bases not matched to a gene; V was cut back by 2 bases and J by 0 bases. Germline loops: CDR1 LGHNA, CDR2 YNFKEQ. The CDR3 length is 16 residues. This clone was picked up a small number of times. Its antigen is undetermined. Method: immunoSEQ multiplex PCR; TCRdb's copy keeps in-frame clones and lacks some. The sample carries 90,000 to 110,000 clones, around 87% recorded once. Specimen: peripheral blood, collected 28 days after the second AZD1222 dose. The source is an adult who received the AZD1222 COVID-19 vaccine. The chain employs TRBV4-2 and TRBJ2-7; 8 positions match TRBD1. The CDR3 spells CASSQQGAKSSYEQYF. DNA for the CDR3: TGTGCCAGCAGCCAACAGGGGGCGAAGTCCTCCTACGAGCAGTACTTC.